This note documents a single TCR beta chain sequence. This receptor's antigen is unknown. The record has no base qualities; no much larger clone is one base away. Sample treatment or condition, as interpreted from the label and publication: allogeneic hematopoietic cell transplantation with graft depleted of TCRalphabeta T cells and CD19 B cells. The transplant recipients were children given TCRalphabeta/CD19-depleted allogeneic hematopoietic cell grafts. The sample is drawn from a study of T-cell reconstitution after alpha-beta-depleted transplantation in children (dated by TCRdb to 2016 to 2018). As for the study more broadly: The study quantitatively tracked T-cell immune reconstitution after TCRalphabeta/CD19-depleted allogeneic hematopoietic cell transplantation in children using TCR repertoire profiling. Broad study findings and their caveats: The high TCRbeta diversity at day 60 in some patients was ascribed to recipient T cells and intrathymic progenitors that had survived conditioning. Over the following months the frequencies of hyperexpanded clones went down, and after one year T-cell counts and TCRbeta diversity were mostly credited to newly produced T cells. About two months after transplant, the apparently early recovery of alphabetaT-cell counts reportedly depended on just several hundred clones that had expanded rapidly and came from non-depleted graft cells.

The junction carries 13 bases between V and J, which are trimmed by 0 bases and 0 bases respectively. Reading from cysteine to phenylalanine, the CDR3 counts 16 amino acids. Only the CDR3 part of the read is kept: 48 bases, read in frame from the first base. From the germline V gene, CDR1 is SGDLS and CDR2 is YYNGEE. The library was built by means of PCR. This sample was sequenced with an Illumina HiSeq 2500. TCR library preparation used molecular barcoding, with unique molecular identifiers applied to normalize quantification of the TCRbeta repertoire. TCRdb redid the processing of the public reads, applying fastp at Q25 and MiXCR, and retained in-frame beta chains. Rows with one shared CDR3 protein collapse into an entry with the most common genes and DNA. The sample has about 610,000 distinct CDR3 sequences on record, roughly 30% of them singletons. Under 45% of the sample is in the top ten clones.

The V and J genes are TRBV9 and TRBJ2-7, with a weak D call of TRBD1 (6 bases match). The specimen comprised PBMCs, sampled before TCRalphabeta/CD19-depleted stem cell transplant. This TCR derives from a boy younger than two with Wiskott-Aldrich syndrome, due to receive a stem cell transplant. In nucleotides, the sequence is TGTGCCAGCAGCGTAGTGGCGAGACAGGACTCCTACGAGCAGTACTTC. Its translation is CASSVVARQDSYEQYF.